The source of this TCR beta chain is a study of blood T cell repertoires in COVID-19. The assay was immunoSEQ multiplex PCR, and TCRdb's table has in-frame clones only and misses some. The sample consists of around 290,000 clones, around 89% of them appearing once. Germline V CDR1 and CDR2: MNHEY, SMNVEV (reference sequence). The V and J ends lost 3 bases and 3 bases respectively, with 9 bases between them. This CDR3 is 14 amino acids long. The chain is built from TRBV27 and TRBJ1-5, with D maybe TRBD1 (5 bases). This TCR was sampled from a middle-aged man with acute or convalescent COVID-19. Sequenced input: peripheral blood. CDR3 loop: CASSFAGSNQPQHF. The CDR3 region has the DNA TGTGCCAGCAGTTTCGCAGGGTCCAATCAGCCCCAGCATTTT.